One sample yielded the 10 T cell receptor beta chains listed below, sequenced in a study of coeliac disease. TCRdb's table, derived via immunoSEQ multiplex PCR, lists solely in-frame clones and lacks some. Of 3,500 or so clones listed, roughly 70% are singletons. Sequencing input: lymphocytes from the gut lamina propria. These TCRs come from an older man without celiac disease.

CDR3 bases: TGTGCCAGCAGCCGTGGACTAGCGGGAGGGGAGCAGTTCTTC. Translated: CASSRGLAGGEQFF. The V call is TRBV11-3, the J call TRBJ2-1, with 15 nucleotides matching TRBD2. Germline V gives CDR1 SGHNT, CDR2 YENEEA. The CDR3 length is 14 residues. Trimming cost V 5 bases and J 10 bases; bases outside gene matches: 3.

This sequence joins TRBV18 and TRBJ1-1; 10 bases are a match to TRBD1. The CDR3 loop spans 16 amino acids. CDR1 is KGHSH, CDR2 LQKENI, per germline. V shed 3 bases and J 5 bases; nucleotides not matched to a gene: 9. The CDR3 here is CASSPRTGGVRTEAFF. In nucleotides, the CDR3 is TGTGCCAGCTCACCTAGGACAGGGGGAGTTAGGACTGAAGCTTTCTTT. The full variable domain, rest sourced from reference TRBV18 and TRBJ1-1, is NAGVMQNPRHLVRRRGQEARLRCSPMKGHSHVYWYRQLPEEGLKFMVYLQKENIIDESGMPKERFSAEFPKEGPSILRIQQVVRGDSAAYFCASSPRTGGVRTEAFFGQGTRLTVV.

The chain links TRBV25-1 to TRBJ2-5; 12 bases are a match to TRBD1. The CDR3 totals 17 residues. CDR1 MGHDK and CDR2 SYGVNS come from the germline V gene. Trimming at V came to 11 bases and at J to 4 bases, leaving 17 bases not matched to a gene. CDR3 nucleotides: TGTGCCTCAGCTTCAGCGGGACAGGGGGCGCTTTCAGAGACCCAGTACTTC. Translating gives CASASAGQGALSETQYF.

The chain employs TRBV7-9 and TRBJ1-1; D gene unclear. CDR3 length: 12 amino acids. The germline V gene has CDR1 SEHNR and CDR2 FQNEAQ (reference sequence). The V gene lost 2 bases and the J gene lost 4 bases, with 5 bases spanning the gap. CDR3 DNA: TGTGCCAGCAGCTTATCGGGCACTGAAGCTTTCTTT. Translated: CASSLSGTEAFF. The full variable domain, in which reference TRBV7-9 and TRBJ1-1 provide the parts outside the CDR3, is DTGVSQNPRHKITKRGQNVTFRCDPISEHNRLYWYRQTLGQGPEFLTYFQNEAQLEKSRLLSDRFSAERPKGSFSTLEIQRTEQGDSAMYLCASSLSGTEAFFGQGTRLTVV.

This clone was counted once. The CDR3, as DNA: TGTGCCAGCAGCTCTGACAGGGTACTCCCCACCGGGGAGCTGTTTTTT. As protein: CASSSDRVLPTGELFF. This rearrangement joins TRBV9 to TRBJ2-2, with TRBD1 matching 7 bases. Germline lookup yields CDR1 SGDLS and CDR2 YYNGEE. This CDR3 spans 16 amino acids. J lost 4 bases, V lost 4 bases, and 10 bases had no gene match.

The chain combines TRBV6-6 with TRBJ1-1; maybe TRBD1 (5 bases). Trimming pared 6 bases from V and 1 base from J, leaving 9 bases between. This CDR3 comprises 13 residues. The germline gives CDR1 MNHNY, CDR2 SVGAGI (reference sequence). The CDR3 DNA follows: TGTGCCAGCAGACAGGAGACGAACACTGAAGCTTTCTTT. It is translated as CASRQETNTEAFF.

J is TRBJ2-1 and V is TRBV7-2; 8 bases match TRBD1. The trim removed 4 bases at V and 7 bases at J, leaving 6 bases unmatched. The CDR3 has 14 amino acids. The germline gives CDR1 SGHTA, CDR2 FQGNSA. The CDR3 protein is CASSSRQGRNEQFF. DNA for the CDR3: TGTGCCAGCAGCTCGAGACAGGGGAGGAATGAGCAGTTCTTC.

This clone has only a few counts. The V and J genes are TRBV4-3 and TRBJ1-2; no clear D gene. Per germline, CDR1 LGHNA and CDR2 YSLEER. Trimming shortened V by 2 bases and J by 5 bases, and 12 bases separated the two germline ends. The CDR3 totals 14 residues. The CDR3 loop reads CASSQQVAGYGYTF. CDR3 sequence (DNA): TGCGCCAGCAGCCAACAGGTGGCAGGATATGGCTACACCTTC.

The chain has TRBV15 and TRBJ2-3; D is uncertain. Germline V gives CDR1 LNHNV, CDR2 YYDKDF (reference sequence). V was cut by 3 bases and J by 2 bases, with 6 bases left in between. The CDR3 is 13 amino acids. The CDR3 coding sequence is TGTGCCACCAGCAGCGGGTACACAGATACGCAGTATTTT. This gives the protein CATSSGYTDTQYF.

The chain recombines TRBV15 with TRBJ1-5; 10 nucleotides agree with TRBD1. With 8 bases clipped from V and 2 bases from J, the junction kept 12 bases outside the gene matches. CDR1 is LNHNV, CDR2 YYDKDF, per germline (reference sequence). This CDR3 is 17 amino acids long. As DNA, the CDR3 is TGTGCCACCCCGGCCTACCGGGACAGGGGTCGCAATCAGCCCCAGCATTTT. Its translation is CATPAYRDRGRNQPQHF. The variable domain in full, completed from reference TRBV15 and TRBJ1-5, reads DAMVIQNPRYQVTQFGKPVTLSCSQTLNHNVMYWYQQKSSQAPKLLFHYYDKDFNNEADTPDNFQSRRPNTSFCFLDIRSPGLGDTAMYLCATPAYRDRGRNQPQHFGDGTRLSIL.